This is a list of T cell receptor beta chains from one sample in a study of blood T cells in healthy people across ages. One entry per CDR3 protein results from TCRdb running MiXCR on the 5' RACE reads. This sample has hundreds of thousands of distinct CDR3 sequences, with 22% found just once. The sequencing input was blood. These receptor sequences come from a man in his 70s in good health. Both conserved end residues are part of each CDR3. Each record gives: clone size, J gene, D gene, CDR3 length, V gene, CDR3 DNA, CDR3 protein. D genes are given only for firm matches. Part of the rows lack a size; the others show once, few, many or a class for expanded clones.

size: few
J: TRBJ2-1
D: .
length: 12
V: TRBV15
DNA: TGTGCCACCAGCAGAGAGATCAATGAGCAGTTCTTC
CDR3: CATSREINEQFF

size: few
J: TRBJ2-1
D: TRBD2
length: 17
V: TRBV15
DNA: TGTGCCACCAGCAGAGATTCAGGACTAGCGGGGGACAATGAGCAGTTCTTC
CDR3: CATSRDSGLAGDNEQFF

size: .
J: TRBJ2-5
D: .
length: 13
V: TRBV27
DNA: TGTGCCAGCAGTAACCCCGGATTTGGGACCCAGTACTTC
CDR3: CASSNPGFGTQYF

size: many
J: TRBJ1-4
D: .
length: 14
V: TRBV28
DNA: TGTGCCAGCAGTTTAAGCCAGGGATGGGAAAAACTGTTTTTT
CDR3: CASSLSQGWEKLFF

size: .
J: TRBJ1-2
D: TRBD1
length: 15
V: TRBV5-6
DNA: TGTGCCAGCAGAGGGACAGGGAGAGCTAACTATGGCTACACCTTC
CDR3: CASRGTGRANYGYTF

size: .
J: TRBJ1-1
D: TRBD1
length: 14
V: TRBV3-1
DNA: TGTGCCAGCAGCCATCACAGGGGAGGCACTGAAGCTTTCTTT
CDR3: CASSHHRGGTEAFF

size: .
J: TRBJ2-1
D: TRBD2
length: 13
V: TRBV4-3
DNA: TGCGCCAGCAGCCGACTAGCGGGCAATGAGCAGTTCTTC
CDR3: CASSRLAGNEQFF

size: .
J: TRBJ1-3
D: TRBD1
length: 16
V: TRBV6-5
DNA: TGTGCCAGCAGTTACTCGTCCGGGACAGTCGGAAACACCATATATTTT
CDR3: CASSYSSGTVGNTIYF

size: .
J: TRBJ2-7
D: .
length: 12
V: TRBV12-3/TRBV12-4
DNA: TGTGCCAGCAGTCAGTCCGACGGAAGGGAGTACTTC
CDR3: CASSQSDGREYF

size: few
J: TRBJ1-1
D: TRBD1
length: 16
V: TRBV7-6
DNA: TGTGCCAGCAGCCCCGACAGGGTATGGTGGAACACTGAAGCTTTCTTT
CDR3: CASSPDRVWWNTEAFF

size: few
J: TRBJ1-2
D: .
length: 14
V: TRBV7-9
DNA: TGTGCCAGCAGCTCCGGGTCGCAGAACTATGGCTACACCTTC
CDR3: CASSSGSQNYGYTF

size: few
J: TRBJ2-3
D: .
length: 15
V: TRBV21-1
DNA: TGTGCCAGCAGCTCCCGGGACAGGGGTTCCGATACGCAGTATTTT
CDR3: CASSSRDRGSDTQYF

size: .
J: TRBJ1-2
D: TRBD1
length: 13
V: TRBV3-1
DNA: TGTGCCAGCAGCTTCCGGACAGGGGGGGGCTACACCTTC
CDR3: CASSFRTGGGYTF

size: .
J: TRBJ2-2
D: TRBD2
length: 16
V: TRBV3-1
DNA: TGTGCCAGCAGGCTACGGGACGGGGGGATCACCGGGGAGCTGTTTTTT
CDR3: CASRLRDGGITGELFF

size: .
J: TRBJ1-5
D: TRBD1
length: 14
V: TRBV5-1
DNA: TGCGCCAGCAGCTCTGGACAGGAAAATCAGCCCCAGCATTTT
CDR3: CASSSGQENQPQHF

size: .
J: TRBJ2-3
D: .
length: 14
V: TRBV5-1
DNA: TGCGCCAGCAGCGACAGGTCCCGCACAGATACGCAGTATTTT
CDR3: CASSDRSRTDTQYF

size: .
J: TRBJ1-6
D: .
length: 13
V: TRBV25-1
DNA: TGTGCCAGCAGTCGCTCGGGTACTTCACCCCTCCACTTT
CDR3: CASSRSGTSPLHF

size: .
J: TRBJ2-7
D: TRBD2
length: 15
V: TRBV6-6
DNA: TGTGCCAGCAGTTACTCGGTAGCGGGGGGTTACGAGCAGTACTTC
CDR3: CASSYSVAGGYEQYF

size: .
J: TRBJ2-1
D: TRBD2
length: 15
V: TRBV4-2
DNA: TGTGCCAGCAGCCCGCGCGGGAGGGATAACAATGAGCAGTTCTTC
CDR3: CASSPRGRDNNEQFF

size: few
J: TRBJ2-5
D: .
length: 16
V: TRBV5-5
DNA: TGTGCCAGCAGCAGACTCCGACAGGCCCGTGCGGGGGCCCAGTACTTC
CDR3: CASSRLRQARAGAQYF

size: many
J: TRBJ2-3
D: .
length: 14
V: TRBV5-1
DNA: TGCGCCAGCAGCTCGACTACTAGCACAGATACGCAGTATTTT
CDR3: CASSSTTSTDTQYF

size: .
J: TRBJ2-3
D: TRBD1
length: 16
V: TRBV24-1
DNA: TGTGCCACCAGTGATTCAGGGACAGGGATGGGTGATACGCAGTATTTT
CDR3: CATSDSGTGMGDTQYF

size: .
J: TRBJ2-6
D: .
length: 16
V: TRBV5-1
DNA: TGCGCCAGCAGCTTGGACCAGAGTGGTGGGGCCAACGTCCTGACTTTC
CDR3: CASSLDQSGGANVLTF

size: many
J: TRBJ2-4
D: TRBD1
length: 15
V: TRBV12-3/TRBV12-4
DNA: TGTGCCAGCAGTTCCGGGACAGGGTCCCAAAACATTCAGTACTTC
CDR3: CASSSGTGSQNIQYF

size: .
J: TRBJ1-4
D: .
length: 13
V: TRBV5-5
DNA: TGTGCCAGCAGATGGGACATCCATGAAAAACTGTTTTTT
CDR3: CASRWDIHEKLFF

size: many
J: TRBJ2-3
D: .
length: 12
V: TRBV5-1
DNA: TGCGCCAGCAGCTGGACGAGAGATACGCAGTATTTT
CDR3: CASSWTRDTQYF

size: .
J: TRBJ2-1
D: .
length: 16
V: TRBV5-1
DNA: TGCGCCAGCAGAACTTCGTCAGGGAGCTCCTACAATGAGCAGTTCTTC
CDR3: CASRTSSGSSYNEQFF

size: .
J: TRBJ2-5
D: TRBD2
length: 14
V: TRBV25-1
DNA: TGTGCCAGCAGTGTCGGGGGGAGCCAAGAGACCCAGTACTTC
CDR3: CASSVGGSQETQYF

size: .
J: TRBJ2-5
D: .
length: 15
V: TRBV5-1
DNA: TGCGCCAGCAGCCCGCCTAGGCGGGCCCAAGAGACCCAGTACTTC
CDR3: CASSPPRRAQETQYF

size: few
J: TRBJ2-5
D: TRBD2
length: 13
V: TRBV6-1
DNA: TGTGCCAGCGGGACTACCTATCAAGAGACCCAGTACTTC
CDR3: CASGTTYQETQYF

size: .
J: TRBJ2-6
D: .
length: 17
V: TRBV19
DNA: TGTGCCAGTAAGCAGGCAGCCCAGAGCTCTGGGGCCAACGTCCTGACTTTC
CDR3: CASKQAAQSSGANVLTF

size: many
J: TRBJ2-7
D: TRBD1
length: 13
V: TRBV3-1
DNA: TGTGCCAGCGGACAGGGATCGAAATACGAGCAGTACTTC
CDR3: CASGQGSKYEQYF

size: few
J: TRBJ2-1
D: .
length: 12
V: TRBV20-1
DNA: TGCAGCTCGCTAGGGGCTATTGGTGAGCAGTTCTTC
CDR3: CSSLGAIGEQFF

size: .
J: TRBJ1-4
D: .
length: 15
V: TRBV18
DNA: TGTGCCAGCTCACCGTCCAGGCCGGGCGGTGAAAAACTGTTTTTT
CDR3: CASSPSRPGGEKLFF

size: .
J: TRBJ2-1
D: .
length: 13
V: TRBV20-1
DNA: TGCAGTGCTACCTCAACAGGACAAGAGGGGCAGTTCTTC
CDR3: CSATSTGQEGQFF

size: .
J: TRBJ2-1
D: .
length: 13
V: TRBV5-6
DNA: TGTGTCAGCAGCGTAGACCTGGGGGATGAGCAGTTCTTC
CDR3: CVSSVDLGDEQFF

size: .
J: TRBJ2-7
D: .
length: 16
V: TRBV6-6
DNA: TGTGCCAGCAGTTACTCGGACCCGGGACTCCTGGGCGAGCAGTACTTC
CDR3: CASSYSDPGLLGEQYF

size: few
J: TRBJ2-5
D: .
length: 13
V: TRBV28
DNA: TGTGCCATCCGATCGGGGACCGAGGAGACCCAGTACTTC
CDR3: CAIRSGTEETQYF

size: .
J: TRBJ1-3
D: TRBD1
length: 15
V: TRBV7-9
DNA: TGTGCCAGCAGCTTAGTGACAGGGGGAGGAAACACCATATATTTT
CDR3: CASSLVTGGGNTIYF

size: few
J: TRBJ2-3
D: .
length: 15
V: TRBV5-1
DNA: TGCGCCAGCAGCGGCTCCAGGGTATCCACAGATACGCAGTATTTT
CDR3: CASSGSRVSTDTQYF

size: .
J: TRBJ2-7
D: TRBD1
length: 13
V: TRBV5-1
DNA: TGCGCCAGCAGCACCGGGACAGCCTACGAGCAGTACTTC
CDR3: CASSTGTAYEQYF

size: .
J: TRBJ2-1
D: .
length: 15
V: TRBV29-1
DNA: TGCAGCGTATCGGTTTTCGGTAGGCCATACAATGAGCAGTTCTTC
CDR3: CSVSVFGRPYNEQFF

size: .
J: TRBJ1-1
D: TRBD1
length: 14
V: TRBV6-5
DNA: TGTGCCAGCAGCCCCCCCTGGGACAGGGTTGAAGCTTTCTTT
CDR3: CASSPPWDRVEAFF

size: .
J: TRBJ1-4
D: .
length: 12
V: TRBV20-1
DNA: TGCAGTGCTAGAGATTGGGAGGGAGTTCTGTTTTTT
CDR3: CSARDWEGVLFF

size: few
J: TRBJ1-1
D: .
length: 12
V: TRBV6-6
DNA: TGTGCCAGCAGTTACAGGGACACTGAAGCTTTCTTT
CDR3: CASSYRDTEAFF

size: .
J: TRBJ1-1
D: .
length: 12
V: TRBV6-5
DNA: TGTGCCAGCAACCACCGGGGTGCTGAAGCTTTCTTT
CDR3: CASNHRGAEAFF

size: .
J: TRBJ2-2
D: .
length: 13
V: TRBV5-1
DNA: TGCGCCGGCAGCTTGGTTGGGTCCGGGGAGCTGTTTTTT
CDR3: CAGSLVGSGELFF

size: .
J: TRBJ2-1
D: .
length: 16
V: TRBV12-3/TRBV12-4
DNA: TGTGCCAGCAGTTTGAGGTGGCAGGGAAATTACAATGAGCAGTTCTTC
CDR3: CASSLRWQGNYNEQFF

size: .
J: TRBJ2-1
D: .
length: 21
V: TRBV29-1
DNA: TGCAGCGTTGTCGGGAGTAATATGCTATCCGGGGGCGGACTCTCCTACAATGAGCAGTTCTTC
CDR3: CSVVGSNMLSGGGLSYNEQFF

size: .
J: TRBJ1-2
D: .
length: 15
V: TRBV7-2
DNA: TGTGCCAGCAGCCCGGGGGCAGGGGACCCCTATGGCTACACCTTC
CDR3: CASSPGAGDPYGYTF